One sample yielded the 26 T cell receptor beta chains listed below, sequenced in a study of T cell repertoires in cytomegalovirus infection. These receptors are not linked to any known antigen. TCRdb re-called the reads through MiXCR, storing one row per CDR3 protein. This repertoire shows more than 300,000 distinct CDR3 sequences, approximately 30% found once; its top ten account for roughly 12%. The material sequenced was cultured PBMCs, taken from culture after CMV antigen stimulation. Receptors originate from a human donor in good health (CMV status not recorded). Some clones in this sample may be carry-over from other donors' samples.

This clonotype appeared many times. The V call is TRBV7-2, the J call TRBJ2-3; D is ambiguous. The germline CDR1 and CDR2 sequences are SGHTA and FQGNSA. The length of the CDR3 is 11 residues. The V gene lost 3 bases and the J gene lost 6 bases, with 4 bases spanning the gap. The CDR3 coding sequence is TGTGCCAGCAGCTTCGCCGATACGCAGTATTTT. Its protein is CASSFADTQYF.

In its sample, this clonotype was seen many times. This chain joins TRBV7-2 and TRBJ2-7, with 8 bases aligning to TRBD1. V dropped 4 bases and J dropped 3; count of bases not matched to a gene: 8. This CDR3 comprises 15 residues. Germline CDR1 is SGHTA and CDR2 is FQGNSA. The CDR3 DNA is TGTGCCAGCAGCTCACGGACAGGGCCAGGCTACGAGCAGTACTTC. This codes for CASSSRTGPGYEQYF.

This sequence joins TRBV5-4 and TRBJ2-1; D possibly uses TRBD1 or TRBD2 (5 bases each). This CDR3 comprises 18 residues. Germline loops: CDR1 SGHNT, CDR2 YYREEE (reference sequence). V lost 4 bases and J 8 bases, leaving 28 bases between the germline ends. As DNA, the CDR3 is TGTGCCAGCAGCCGAATGACCCTATACAGGAACCGGCGGGATGAGCAGTTCTTC. This encodes CASSRMTLYRNRRDEQFF.

Of note for this clonotype: One base away lies a much larger clone, so this may be a sequencing read error. Likely a read error: the CDR3 ends without its conserved phenylalanine or tryptophan. The chain employs TRBV7-2 and TRBJ2-5, with 13 nucleotides matching TRBD2. Unmatched junction bases numbered 11, after V lost 1 base and J lost 6 bases. The CDR3 length is 18 residues. The germline V gene encodes CDR1 SGHTA and CDR2 FQGNSA. DNA for the CDR3: TGTGCCAGCAGCTTAGTAGCCCTAGGGACTAGCGGGGTGAAGACCCAGTACTCC. Its protein product is CASSLVALGTSGVKTQYS.

This clonotype was counted many times. The chain links TRBV7-2 to TRBJ2-3, with 8 bases lining up with TRBD1. Germline lookup yields CDR1 SGHTA and CDR2 FQGNSA. The CDR3 extends over 15 amino acids. Trimming cost V 1 base and J 0 bases; bases outside gene matches: 0. This CDR3 reads CASSLDRGSTDTQYF. The CDR3 DNA reads as TGTGCCAGCAGCTTAGACAGGGGGAGCACAGATACGCAGTATTTT. Combining the CDR3 with reference TRBV7-2 and TRBJ2-3 gives the whole variable domain GAGVSQSPSNKVTEKGKDVELRCDPISGHTALYWYRQSLGQGLEFLIYFQGNSAPDKSGLPSDRFSAERTGGSVSTLTIQRTQQEDSAVYLCASSLDRGSTDTQYFGPGTRLTVL.

The chain is built from TRBV4-2 and TRBJ1-5; TRBD1 is a possible D gene (5 bases). Germline CDR1 is LGHNA and CDR2 is YNFKEQ. This CDR3 is built from 15 residues. With 1 base removed from V and 3 bases from J, the gap between germline ends came to 10 bases. The CDR3: CASSQVIGVNQPQHF. CDR3 bases: TGTGCCAGCAGCCAAGTGATAGGGGTCAATCAGCCCCAGCATTTT.

The chain combines TRBV10-3 with TRBJ2-2; 10 positions match TRBD1. CDR1 is ENHRY, CDR2 SYGVKD, per germline. This CDR3 contains 14 residues. The junction had 8 bases not matched to a gene; V was cut back by 10 bases and J by 6 bases. CDR3 residues: CATAGTGVAGELFF. CDR3 sequence (DNA): TGTGCCACCGCCGGGACAGGGGTTGCCGGGGAGCTGTTTTTT.

The rearrangement links TRBV7-9 to TRBJ2-7; 11 bases line up with TRBD2. Germline V CDR1 and CDR2: SEHNR, FQNEAQ (reference sequence). This CDR3 spans 16 amino acids. J was trimmed by 4 bases and V by 1 base; bases with no gene match: 6. The CDR3 DNA is TGTGCCAGCAGCTTAGGAACCGGGACTAGCGGATACGAGCAGTACGTC. This translates into CASSLGTGTSGYEQYV.

The chain is built from TRBV7-2 and TRBJ1-4, with D hard to call. The CDR3 is 15 residues long. Trimming took off 3 bases at V and 7 bases at J, with 15 bases between the two ends. The V gene's germline CDR1 is SGHTA and CDR2 FQGNSA. The CDR3 DNA reads TGTGCCAGCAGCTTGGAGTTCTCGCCGTTTGAAAAACTGTTTTTT. Its translation: CASSLEFSPFEKLFF. Full variable domain (remainder filled in from reference TRBV7-2 and TRBJ1-4): GAGVSQSPSNKVTEKGKDVELRCDPISGHTALYWYRQSLGQGLEFLIYFQGNSAPDKSGLPSDRFSAERTGGSVSTLTIQRTQQEDSAVYLCASSLEFSPFEKLFFGSGTQLSVL.

This clonotype turned up a few times. This chain uses TRBV11-2 with TRBJ2-5, with D possibly matching TRBD1 (5 bases). Trimming shortened V by 5 bases and J by 3 bases, and 16 bases separated the two germline ends. The germline CDR1 and CDR2 sequences are SGHAT and FQNNGV. The CDR3 runs to 15 residues. The CDR3, as DNA: TGTGCCAGCAGCCCCCCTCTTGACAGAAAAGAGACCCAGTACTTC. Protein sequence: CASSPPLDRKETQYF.

This chain links TRBV6-2 or TRBV6-3 with TRBJ1-4; D gene uncertain. This CDR3 region has 13 residues. CDR1 is MNHEY and CDR2 is SVGEGT in the germline V gene. V lost 2 bases to trimming and J lost 13 bases, with 14 bases between them. In nucleotides, the CDR3 is TGTGCCAGCAGTTACGCAGGCACCAACCGACTGTTTTTT. Translating gives CASSYAGTNRLFF.

This clonotype turned up a few times. The V gene is TRBV7-2, the J gene TRBJ2-3; no clear D gene. V was clipped by 5 bases and J by 13 bases, with 13 bases between them. Germline V CDR1 and CDR2: SGHTA, FQGNSA. CDR3 length equals 11 residues. CDR3 residues: CASSPRTEKYF. The CDR3, as DNA: TGTGCCAGCAGCCCGAGGACCGAGAAGTATTTT.

V and J are TRBV7-2 and TRBJ2-7; possible D gene TRBD1, 6 bases. The CDR3 consists of 13 residues. Germline-derived CDR1 and CDR2 are SGHTA and FQGNSA. The ends were cut back, 5 bases at V and 4 bases at J, with 12 bases in the middle. The CDR3 sequence: CASSEGHSYEQYV. The CDR3 DNA reads as TGTGCCAGCAGCGAGGGACATTCATACGAGCAGTACGTC.

The table lists this clonotype with a few counts. This rearrangement joins TRBV6-5 to TRBJ2-3, with 10 bases that match TRBD1. V lost 5 bases and J lost 2; bases outside the gene matches: 10. Germline V gene lookup returns CDR1 MNHEY and CDR2 SVGAGI. The CDR3 is 17 amino acids. This CDR3 reads CASSLRDRGPSTDTQYF. In DNA form, the CDR3 reads TGTGCCAGCAGTCTCCGGGACAGGGGCCCATCCACAGATACGCAGTATTTT.

The table lists this clonotype with a few counts. The chain is built from TRBV7-8 and TRBJ1-1, with D possibly matching TRBD1 (5 bases). The CDR3 covers 17 residues. CDR1 and CDR2 (germline): SGHVS, FQNEAQ. V lost 5 bases to trimming and J lost 0 bases, with 19 bases between them. Here the CDR3 DNA reads TGTGCCAGCAGCCCACACGCCGCAAGACAGTTGAACACTGAAGCTTTCTTT. The encoded protein is CASSPHAARQLNTEAFF.

This clonotype has only a few counts. The rearrangement uses TRBV4-1 and TRBJ2-7, with D perhaps being TRBD1 or TRBD2 (7 bases each). Germline CDR1 and CDR2: MGHRA and YSYEKL. The CDR3 consists of 15 residues. V lost 2 bases, J lost 1 base, and 12 bases lay in between. CDR3 protein: CASSQIQGGSYEQYV. In nucleotides, the CDR3 is TGCGCCAGCAGCCAAATCCAGGGGGGGTCCTACGAGCAGTACGTC.

The V and J genes are TRBV20-1 and TRBJ1-2; the D gene is possibly TRBD1 (5 bases). Germline CDR1 and CDR2: DFQATT and SNEGSKA (reference sequence). CDR3 length: 13 residues. Trimming took off 6 bases at V and 6 bases at J, with 17 bases between the two ends. CDR3 bases: TGCAGTGCCAGAACAGGCGTAGAAAATGGCTACACCTTC. It specifies CSARTGVENGYTF.

The V call is TRBV19, the J call TRBJ1-6; tentative D call: TRBD1 (5 bases). V was clipped by 4 bases and J by 0 bases, with 16 bases between them. CDR1 LNHDA and CDR2 SQIVND come from the germline V gene (reference sequence). The CDR3 runs to 18 residues. The CDR3 DNA reads TGTGCCAGTAGTACCCAGGGACTGTCGAGCTCCTATAATTCACCCCTCCACTTT. It is translated as CASSTQGLSSSYNSPLHF.

This clonotype has only a few counts. This rearrangement joins TRBV7-2 to TRBJ1-1; D unclear. CDR1 SGHTA and CDR2 FQGNSA come from the germline V gene. V lost 5 bases to trimming and J lost 0 bases, with 7 bases between them. This CDR3 has 13 amino acids. The CDR3 region is CASSPWMNTEAFF. CDR3 nucleotide sequence: TGTGCCAGCAGCCCATGGATGAACACTGAAGCTTTCTTT.

V and J are TRBV15 and TRBJ2-5; tentative D call: TRBD1 (6 bases). V shed 0 bases and J shed 5 bases, with 10 bases lying between them. From germline, CDR1 is LNHNV and CDR2 YYDKDF (reference sequence). CDR3 size: 14 residues. The CDR3 coding sequence is TGTGCCACCAGCAGAGAGGCCCAGGGGGAGACCCAGTACTTC. As protein: CATSREAQGETQYF. Variable domain in full (rest from reference TRBV15 and TRBJ2-5): DAMVIQNPRYQVTQFGKPVTLSCSQTLNHNVMYWYQQKSSQAPKLLFHYYDKDFNNEADTPDNFQSRRPNTSFCFLDIRSPGLGDTAMYLCATSREAQGETQYFGPGTRLLVL.

The chain couples TRBV5-4 to TRBJ2-3, with D tentatively TRBD1 or TRBD2 (6 bases each). CDR1 is SGHNT, CDR2 YYREEE, per germline (reference sequence). Trimming cost V 0 bases and J 2 bases, with 13 bases left between them. The CDR3 has 16 amino acids. The chain's CDR3 is CASSLEGGGFTDTQYF. As DNA, the CDR3 is TGTGCCAGCAGCTTGGAAGGGGGAGGCTTCACAGATACGCAGTATTTT. The variable domain in full, completed from reference TRBV5-4 and TRBJ2-3, reads ETGVTQSPTHLIKTRGQQVTLRCSSQSGHNTVSWYQQALGQGPQFIFQYYREEENGRGNFPPRFSGLQFPNYSSELNVNALELDDSALYLCASSLEGGGFTDTQYFGPGTRLTVL.

This clonotype was counted only a few times. V gene TRBV2 combines with J gene TRBJ2-1; 8 bases align to TRBD2. Per germline, CDR1 SNHLY and CDR2 FYNNEI. The CDR3 consists of 15 residues. After removal of 8 bases from V and 5 bases from J, the junction contained 11 bases not matched to a gene. The CDR3 loop reads CASFQGGLGDNEQFF. The CDR3 coding sequence is TGTGCCAGCTTCCAAGGGGGACTAGGAGACAATGAGCAGTTCTTC.

There are a few counts of this clonotype. The rearrangement links TRBV11-2 to TRBJ2-7, with 8 bases identical to TRBD1. Looked up from germline, CDR1 is SGHAT and CDR2 is FQNNGV. The V segment lost 5 bases and the J segment 0 bases; nucleotides outside the gene matches: 3. This CDR3 is 14 amino acids long. The CDR3 sequence: CASSVGQASYEQYF. The DNA for the CDR3 is TGTGCCAGCAGCGTGGGACAGGCCTCCTACGAGCAGTACTTC.

In the case of this clonotype: At one boundary the junction diverges from the germline segment, which might be a read error. The CDR3 nucleotides read TGCGCCAGCAGCCAGCAGTGGGATAAATCACCCCTCCACTTT. Its translation: CASSQQWDKSPLHF. The chain links TRBV4-3 to TRBJ1-6; D uncertain. This CDR3 is built from 14 residues. Germline V gene lookup returns CDR1 LGHNA and CDR2 YSLEER.

V gene TRBV6-2 or TRBV6-3 combines with J gene TRBJ2-4, with TRBD1 matching over 7 bases. Germline-derived CDR1 and CDR2 are MNHEY and SVGEGT. V lost 2 bases and J lost 0; bases outside the gene matches: 7. This CDR3 is 17 amino acids long. CDR3 DNA: TGTGCCAGCAGTTACCCGCGGACAGGCCTAGCCAAAAACATTCAGTACTTC. Translation: CASSYPRTGLAKNIQYF.

This sequence joins TRBV12-3 or TRBV12-4 and TRBJ2-1; D unresolved. The CDR3 sequence is 13 residues long. V lost 3 bases to trimming and J lost 9 bases, with 12 bases between them. The CDR3 sequence is CASSLPVRTEQFF. CDR3 in DNA: TGTGCCAGCAGTTTGCCCGTACGAACTGAGCAGTTCTTC.